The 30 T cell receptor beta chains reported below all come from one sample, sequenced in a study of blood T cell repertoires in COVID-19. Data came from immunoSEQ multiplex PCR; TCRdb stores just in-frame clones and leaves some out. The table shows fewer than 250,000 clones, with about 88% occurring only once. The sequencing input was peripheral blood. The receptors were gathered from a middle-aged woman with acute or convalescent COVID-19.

CDR3 DNA: TGTGCCAGCAGTGAACTCGTCGGGACAGGGACGAACAATGAGCAGTTCTTC. Protein sequence: CASSELVGTGTNNEQFF. The chain recombines TRBV6-1 with TRBJ2-1; TRBD1 aligns across 9 bases. The trim removed 2 bases at V and 5 bases at J, leaving 10 bases unmatched. CDR1 and CDR2 (germline): MNHNS, SASEGT. This CDR3 region has 17 residues.

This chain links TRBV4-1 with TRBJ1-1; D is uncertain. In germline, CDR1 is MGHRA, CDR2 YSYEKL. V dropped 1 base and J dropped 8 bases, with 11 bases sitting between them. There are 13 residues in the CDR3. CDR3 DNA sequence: TGCGCCAGCAGCCAAGTGCGAGTGTCAGAAGCTTTCTTT. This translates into CASSQVRVSEAFF.

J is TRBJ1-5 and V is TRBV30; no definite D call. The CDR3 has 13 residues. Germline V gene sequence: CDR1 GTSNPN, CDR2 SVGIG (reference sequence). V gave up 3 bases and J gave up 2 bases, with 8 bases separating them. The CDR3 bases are TGTGCCTGGAGCCCTAGAGGCAATCAGCCCCAGCATTTT. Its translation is CAWSPRGNQPQHF. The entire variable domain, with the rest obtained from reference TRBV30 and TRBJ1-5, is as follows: SQTIHQWPATLVQPVGSPLSLECTVEGTSNPNLYWYRQAAGRGLQLLFYSVGIGQISSEVPQNLSASRPQDRQFILSSKKLLLSDSGFYLCAWSPRGNQPQHFGDGTRLSIL.

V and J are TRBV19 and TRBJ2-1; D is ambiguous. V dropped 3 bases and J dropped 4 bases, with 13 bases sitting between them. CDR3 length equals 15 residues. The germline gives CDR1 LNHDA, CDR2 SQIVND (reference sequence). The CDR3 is CASSIRAAFYNEQFF. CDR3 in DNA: TGTGCCAGTAGTATCCGTGCGGCATTTTACAATGAGCAGTTCTTC.

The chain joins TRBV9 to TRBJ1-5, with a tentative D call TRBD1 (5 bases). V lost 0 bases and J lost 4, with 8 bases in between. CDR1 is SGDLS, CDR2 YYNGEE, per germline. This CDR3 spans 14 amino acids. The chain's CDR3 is CASSVGGRNQPQHF. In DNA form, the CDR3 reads TGTGCCAGCAGCGTAGGGGGCAGAAATCAGCCCCAGCATTTT.

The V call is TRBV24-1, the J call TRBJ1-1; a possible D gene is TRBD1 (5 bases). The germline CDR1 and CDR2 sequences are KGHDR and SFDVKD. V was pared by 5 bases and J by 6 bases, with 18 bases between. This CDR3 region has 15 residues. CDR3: CATSVPAQVAPEAFF. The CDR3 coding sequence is TGTGCCACCAGTGTCCCCGCACAGGTGGCCCCTGAAGCTTTCTTT.

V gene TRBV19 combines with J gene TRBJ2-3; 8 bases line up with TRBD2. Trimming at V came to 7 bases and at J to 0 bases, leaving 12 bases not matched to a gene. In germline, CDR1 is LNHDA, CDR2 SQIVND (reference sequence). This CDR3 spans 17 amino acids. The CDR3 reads CASTDSTSATSTDTQYF. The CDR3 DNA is TGTGCCAGTACCGACTCGACTAGCGCTACTAGCACAGATACGCAGTATTTT.

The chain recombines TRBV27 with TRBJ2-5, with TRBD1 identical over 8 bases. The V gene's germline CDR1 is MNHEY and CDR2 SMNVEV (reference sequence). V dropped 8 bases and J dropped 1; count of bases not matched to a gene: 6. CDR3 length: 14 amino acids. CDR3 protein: CASRRTGPQETQYF. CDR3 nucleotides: TGTGCCAGCCGGAGGACAGGGCCCCAAGAGACCCAGTACTTC.

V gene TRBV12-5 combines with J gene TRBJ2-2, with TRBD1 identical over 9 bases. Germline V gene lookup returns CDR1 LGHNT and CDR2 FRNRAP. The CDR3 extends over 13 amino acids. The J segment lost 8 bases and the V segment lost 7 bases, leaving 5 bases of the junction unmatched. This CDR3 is CASEGQGSGELFF. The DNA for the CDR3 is TGTGCTAGTGAGGGACAGGGTAGTGGGGAGCTGTTTTTT.

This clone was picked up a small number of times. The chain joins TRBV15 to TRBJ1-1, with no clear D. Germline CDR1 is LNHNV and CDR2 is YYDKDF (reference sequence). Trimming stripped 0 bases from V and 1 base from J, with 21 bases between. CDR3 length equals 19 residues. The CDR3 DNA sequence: TGTGCCACCAGCAGAGACCCCACGGGATCCACGCTCAAGAACACTGAAGCTTTCTTT. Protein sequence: CATSRDPTGSTLKNTEAFF.

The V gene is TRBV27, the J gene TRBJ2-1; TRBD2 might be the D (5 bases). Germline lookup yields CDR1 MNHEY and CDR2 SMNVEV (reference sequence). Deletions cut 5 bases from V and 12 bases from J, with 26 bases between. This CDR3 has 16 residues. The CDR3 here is CASSPLGRGSAFGQFF. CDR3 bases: TGTGCCAGCAGTCCCCTAGGGAGAGGGTCGGCATTTGGGCAGTTCTTC.

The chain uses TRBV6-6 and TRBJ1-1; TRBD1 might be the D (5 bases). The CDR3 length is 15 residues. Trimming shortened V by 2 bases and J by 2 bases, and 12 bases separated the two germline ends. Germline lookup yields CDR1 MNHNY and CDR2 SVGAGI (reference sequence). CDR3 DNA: TGTGCCAGCAGTTACGCGCAGGGAAGCAACACTGAAGCTTTCTTT. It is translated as CASSYAQGSNTEAFF.

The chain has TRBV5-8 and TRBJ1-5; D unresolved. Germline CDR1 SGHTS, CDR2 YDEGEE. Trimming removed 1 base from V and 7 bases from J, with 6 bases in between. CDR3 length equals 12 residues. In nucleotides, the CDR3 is TGTGCCAGCAGCTTGTACAACCAGCCCCAGCATTTT. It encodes CASSLYNQPQHF.

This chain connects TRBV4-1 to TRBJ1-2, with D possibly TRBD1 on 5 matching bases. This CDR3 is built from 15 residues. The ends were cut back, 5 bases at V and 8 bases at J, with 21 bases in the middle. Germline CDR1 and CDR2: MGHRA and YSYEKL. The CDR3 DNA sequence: TGCGCCAGCAGCGCGAGCGGTTGGCAGGGAGGCGGCTACACCTTC. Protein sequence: CASSASGWQGGGYTF.

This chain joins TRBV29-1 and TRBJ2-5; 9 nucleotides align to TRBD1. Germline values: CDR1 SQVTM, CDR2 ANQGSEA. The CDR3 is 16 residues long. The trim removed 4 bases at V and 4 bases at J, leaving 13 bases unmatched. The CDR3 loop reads CSVGGGPGQGRETQYF. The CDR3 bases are TGCAGCGTTGGCGGGGGCCCGGGACAGGGTAGAGAGACCCAGTACTTC.

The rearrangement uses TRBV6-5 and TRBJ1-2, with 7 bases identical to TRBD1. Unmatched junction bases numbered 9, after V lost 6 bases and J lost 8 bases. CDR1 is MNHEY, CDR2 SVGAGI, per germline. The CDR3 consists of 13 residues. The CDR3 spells CASSEITGVGYTF. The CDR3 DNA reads TGTGCCAGCAGCGAGATAACAGGGGTGGGCTACACCTTC.

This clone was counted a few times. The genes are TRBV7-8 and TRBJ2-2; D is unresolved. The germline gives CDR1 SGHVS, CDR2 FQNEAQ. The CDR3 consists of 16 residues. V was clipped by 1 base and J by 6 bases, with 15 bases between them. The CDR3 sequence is CASSLGSQGVAGELFF. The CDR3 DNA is TGTGCCAGCAGCTTAGGATCACAAGGAGTAGCCGGGGAGCTGTTTTTT.

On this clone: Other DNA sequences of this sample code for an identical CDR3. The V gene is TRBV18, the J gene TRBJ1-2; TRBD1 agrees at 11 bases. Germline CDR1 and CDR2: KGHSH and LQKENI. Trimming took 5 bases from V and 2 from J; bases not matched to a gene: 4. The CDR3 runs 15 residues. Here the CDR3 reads CASSVDRGLNYGYTF. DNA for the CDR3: TGTGCCAGCTCAGTGGACAGGGGGCTGAACTATGGCTACACCTTC.

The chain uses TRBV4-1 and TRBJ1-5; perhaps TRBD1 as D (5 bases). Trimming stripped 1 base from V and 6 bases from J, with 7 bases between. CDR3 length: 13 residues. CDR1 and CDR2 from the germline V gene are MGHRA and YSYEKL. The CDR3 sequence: CASSQAGLQPQHF. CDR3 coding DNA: TGCGCCAGCAGCCAAGCAGGGCTTCAGCCCCAGCATTTT.

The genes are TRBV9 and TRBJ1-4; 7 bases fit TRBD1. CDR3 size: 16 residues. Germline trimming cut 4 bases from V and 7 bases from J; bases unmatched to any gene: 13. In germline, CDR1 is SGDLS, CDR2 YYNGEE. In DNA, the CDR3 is TGTGCCAGCAGCCGAGGGGGCCGGGACGCCGGTGAAAAACTGTTTTTT. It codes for CASSRGGRDAGEKLFF.

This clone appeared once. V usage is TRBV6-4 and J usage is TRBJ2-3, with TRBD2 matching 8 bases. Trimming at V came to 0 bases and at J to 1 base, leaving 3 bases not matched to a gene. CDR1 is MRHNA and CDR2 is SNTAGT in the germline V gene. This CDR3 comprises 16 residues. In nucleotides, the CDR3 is TGTGCCAGCAGTGACTCGCGGCGGGGGGGCACAGATACGCAGTATTTT. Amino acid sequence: CASSDSRRGGTDTQYF.

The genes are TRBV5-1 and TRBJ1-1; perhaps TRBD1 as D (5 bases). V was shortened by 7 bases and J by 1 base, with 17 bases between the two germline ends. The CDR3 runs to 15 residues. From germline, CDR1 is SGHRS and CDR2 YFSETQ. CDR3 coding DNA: TGCGCCAGCTCCGGGGCTCGGGGGGGGAACACTGAAGCTTTCTTT. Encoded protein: CASSGARGGNTEAFF.

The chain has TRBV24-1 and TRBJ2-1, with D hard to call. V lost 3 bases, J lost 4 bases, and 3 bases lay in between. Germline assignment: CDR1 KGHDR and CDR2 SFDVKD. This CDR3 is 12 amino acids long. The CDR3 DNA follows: TGTGCCACCAGTGATCATTACAATGAGCAGTTCTTC. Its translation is CATSDHYNEQFF.

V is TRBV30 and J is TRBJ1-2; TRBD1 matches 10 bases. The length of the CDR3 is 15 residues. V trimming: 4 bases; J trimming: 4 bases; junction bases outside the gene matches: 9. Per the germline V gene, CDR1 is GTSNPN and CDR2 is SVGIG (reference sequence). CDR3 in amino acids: CAWNLGDRGTYGYTF. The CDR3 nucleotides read TGTGCCTGGAATTTGGGGGACAGGGGCACCTATGGCTACACCTTC.

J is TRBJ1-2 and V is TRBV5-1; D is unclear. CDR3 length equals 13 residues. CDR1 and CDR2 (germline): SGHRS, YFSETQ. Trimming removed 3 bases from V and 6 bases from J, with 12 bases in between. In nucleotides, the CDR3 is TGCGCCAGCAGCTCCCTCCCTCCGGATGGCTACACCTTC. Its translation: CASSSLPPDGYTF.

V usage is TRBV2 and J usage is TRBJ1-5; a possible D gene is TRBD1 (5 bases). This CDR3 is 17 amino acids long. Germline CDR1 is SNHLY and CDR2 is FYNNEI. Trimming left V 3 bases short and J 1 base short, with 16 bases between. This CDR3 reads CASSDVAGKGSNQPQHF. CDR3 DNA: TGTGCCAGCAGTGATGTAGCAGGGAAAGGAAGCAATCAGCCCCAGCATTTT.

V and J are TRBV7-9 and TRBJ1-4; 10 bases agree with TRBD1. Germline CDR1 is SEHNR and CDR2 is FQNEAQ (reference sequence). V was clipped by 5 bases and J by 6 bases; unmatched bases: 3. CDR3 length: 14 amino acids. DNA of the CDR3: TGTGCCAGCAGCGCCGGGACAGGGGATGAAAAACTGTTTTTT. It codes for CASSAGTGDEKLFF. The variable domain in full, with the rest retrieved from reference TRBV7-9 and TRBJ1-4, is DTGVSQNPRHKITKRGQNVTFRCDPISEHNRLYWYRQTLGQGPEFLTYFQNEAQLEKSRLLSDRFSAERPKGSFSTLEIQRTEQGDSAMYLCASSAGTGDEKLFFGSGTQLSVL.

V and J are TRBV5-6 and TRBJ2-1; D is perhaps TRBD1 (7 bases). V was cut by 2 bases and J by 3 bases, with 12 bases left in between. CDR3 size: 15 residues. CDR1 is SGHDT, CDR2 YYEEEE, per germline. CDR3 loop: CASSFGGGGYNEQFF. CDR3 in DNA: TGTGCCAGCAGCTTTGGAGGGGGCGGCTACAATGAGCAGTTCTTC.

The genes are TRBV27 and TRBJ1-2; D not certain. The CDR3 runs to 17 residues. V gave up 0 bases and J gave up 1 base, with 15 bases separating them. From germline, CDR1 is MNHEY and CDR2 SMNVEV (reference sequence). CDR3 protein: CASSLSMEGSYNYGYTF. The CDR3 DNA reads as TGTGCCAGCAGTTTATCGATGGAGGGCAGTTATAACTATGGCTACACCTTC.

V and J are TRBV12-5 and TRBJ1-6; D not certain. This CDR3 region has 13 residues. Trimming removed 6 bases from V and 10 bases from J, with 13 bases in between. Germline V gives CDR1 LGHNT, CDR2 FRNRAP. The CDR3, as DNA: TGTGCTAGTGGCTCCGCAGCTAGATCACCCCTCCACTTT. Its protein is CASGSAARSPLHF.